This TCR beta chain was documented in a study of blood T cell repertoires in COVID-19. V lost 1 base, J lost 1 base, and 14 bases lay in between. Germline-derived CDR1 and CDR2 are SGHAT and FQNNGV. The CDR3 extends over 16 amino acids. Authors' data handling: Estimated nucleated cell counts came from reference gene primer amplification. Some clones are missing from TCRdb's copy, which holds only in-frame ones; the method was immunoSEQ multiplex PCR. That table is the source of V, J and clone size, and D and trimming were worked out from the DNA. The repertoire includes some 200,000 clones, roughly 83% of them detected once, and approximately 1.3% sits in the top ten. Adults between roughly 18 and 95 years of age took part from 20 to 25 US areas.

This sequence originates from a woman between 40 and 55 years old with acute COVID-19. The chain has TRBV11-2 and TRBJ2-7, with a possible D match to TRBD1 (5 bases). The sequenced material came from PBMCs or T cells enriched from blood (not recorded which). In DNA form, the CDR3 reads TGTGCCAGCAGCTTAGCGTCCAGGGCGCTATCCTACGAGCAGTACTTC. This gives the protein CASSLASRALSYEQYF.